This T cell receptor (beta chain) was recovered during a study of human T cells and chemical hapten exposure. Time point defined: patch test 1, 2 weeks after DPC sensitization. Regarding treatment: therapeutic diphenylcyclopropenone sensitization with weekly scalp DPC. TCRdb called the RACE reads again in MiXCR, with one record for every CDR3 protein. The data contain tens of thousands of distinct CDR3 sequences, 25% to 40% of them singletons. This clonotype has more than one count but fewer than ten. V was cut by 0 bases and J by 5 bases, with 16 bases left in between. The CDR3 length is 16 residues. Germline assignment: CDR1 LGHNA and CDR2 YNFKEQ.

The origin of this receptor is a man between 40 and 49 years old with alopecia areata. Some clones in this sample may be carry-over from other donors' samples. Source: whole blood, taken in connection with sensitization to the hapten diphenylcyclopropenone (DPC). The chain couples TRBV4-2 to TRBJ1-1; perhaps TRBD1 as D (6 bases). The CDR3 sequence is CASSQDRRGRRTEAFF. The CDR3 region has the DNA TGTGCCAGCAGCCAAGATCGCAGGGGTCGGAGAACTGAAGCTTTCTTT.